A single sample is the source of the 13 T cell receptor beta chains below, sequenced in a study of beta chain features in type 1 diabetes. Since all of the isolated RNA was reverse transcribed, expressed TCRB transcripts were what got sequenced. Profiling relied on immunoSEQ multiplex PCR, and the TCRdb table lists in-frame clones only, not all of them. The profile shows 350,000 to 450,000 clones, roughly 14% of them singletons. The sample was naive CD4+ T cells from blood. These receptors were collected from a man younger than 40 in good health.

DNA of the CDR3: TGTGCCAGCAGCCAAATTTCGGTTGTAGGGCAAGAGACCCAGTACTTC. It codes for CASSQISVVGQETQYF. This chain links TRBV14 with TRBJ2-5; D is undetermined. The CDR3 length is 16 residues. Germline V gene lookup returns CDR1 SGHDN and CDR2 FVKESK. V lost 2 bases, J lost 2 bases, and 15 bases lay in between.

V is TRBV4-3 and J is TRBJ2-1; TRBD1 might be the D (5 bases). Per the germline V gene, CDR1 is LGHNA and CDR2 is YSLEER. This CDR3 is built from 14 residues. V lost 1 base to trimming and J lost 7 bases, with 11 bases between them. The CDR3, as DNA: TGCGCCAGCAGCCAAGTGCCAGGGTCTAATGAGCAGTTCTTC. Translated: CASSQVPGSNEQFF.

This clone was recorded a few times. V and J are TRBV30 and TRBJ2-1; D remains ambiguous. This CDR3 has 14 residues. V was pared by 4 bases and J by 8 bases, with 18 bases between. CDR1 GTSNPN and CDR2 SVGIG come from the germline V gene (reference sequence). The CDR3 loop reads CAWNYASVFDEQFF. The CDR3, as DNA: TGTGCCTGGAATTACGCGTCCGTTTTCGATGAGCAGTTCTTC. Combining the CDR3 with reference TRBV30 and TRBJ2-1 gives the whole variable domain SQTIHQWPATLVQPVGSPLSLECTVEGTSNPNLYWYRQAAGRGLQLLFYSVGIGQISSEVPQNLSASRPQDRQFILSSKKLLLSDSGFYLCAWNYASVFDEQFFGPGTRLTVL.

J is TRBJ2-3 and V is TRBV4-2; TRBD2 matches 13 bases. From germline, CDR1 is LGHNA and CDR2 YNFKEQ. V shed 1 base and J 4 bases; nucleotides not matched to a gene: 5. CDR3 length: 17 residues. The CDR3 is CASSQVPGLAGADTQYF. The CDR3 coding sequence is TGTGCCAGCAGCCAAGTCCCAGGACTAGCGGGAGCAGATACGCAGTATTTT.

This clone was seen a few times. V is TRBV4-3 and J is TRBJ2-3; possible D gene TRBD2, 6 bases. With 1 base removed from V and 2 bases from J, the gap between germline ends came to 10 bases. Germline V gene data show CDR1 as LGHNA and CDR2 as YSLEER. This CDR3 contains 15 residues. The CDR3 DNA sequence: TGCGCCAGCAGCCAAGGCGGCGGGACCACAGATACGCAGTATTTT. It encodes CASSQGGGTTDTQYF.

The rearrangement joins TRBV4-1 to TRBJ2-7; D is possibly TRBD1 (6 bases). Germline assignment: CDR1 MGHRA and CDR2 YSYEKL. V was pared by 4 bases and J by 1 base, with 11 bases between. This CDR3 contains 14 residues. The CDR3 DNA follows: TGCGCCAGCAGCCCGACAGGAAGATCCTACGAGCAGTACTTC. It is translated as CASSPTGRSYEQYF.

The V and J genes are TRBV7-2 and TRBJ2-5; the match to TRBD1 covers 7 bases. The trim removed 5 bases at V and 5 bases at J, leaving 5 bases unmatched. Germline CDR1 reads SGHTA; CDR2 reads FQGNSA. This CDR3 comprises 13 residues. The CDR3 spells CASSQGGRETQYF. As DNA, the CDR3 is TGTGCCAGCAGCCAAGGGGGCCGGGAGACCCAGTACTTC.

This clone was seen a few times. Other nucleotide sequences in the sample specify the same CDR3. V usage is TRBV29-1 and J usage is TRBJ2-7; 8 positions agree with TRBD1. This CDR3 spans 11 amino acids. Trimming at V came to 7 bases and at J to 5 bases, leaving 4 bases not matched to a gene. Germline CDR1 and CDR2: SQVTM and ANQGSEA. CDR3 region: CSGQGADEQYV. The DNA for the CDR3 is TGCAGCGGTCAGGGGGCCGACGAGCAGTACGTC.

This chain connects TRBV9 to TRBJ1-2, with D perhaps matching TRBD1 (5 bases). Germline-derived CDR1 and CDR2 are SGDLS and YYNGEE. V lost 0 bases to trimming and J lost 3 bases, with 9 bases between them. The CDR3 covers 14 residues. DNA for the CDR3: TGTGCCAGCAGCGTAGCTGGCAGGGACTATGGCTACACCTTC. This translates into CASSVAGRDYGYTF.

This chain links TRBV7-2 with TRBJ2-7; TRBD1 might be the D (7 bases). CDR1 and CDR2 (germline): SGHTA, FQGNSA. This CDR3 region has 17 residues. V dropped 2 bases and J dropped 5 bases, with 22 bases sitting between them. The CDR3 loop is CASSLWNSGGGRDEQYV. CDR3 nucleotide sequence: TGTGCCAGCAGCTTATGGAACTCAGGGGGAGGTAGAGACGAGCAGTACGTC.

The V and J genes are TRBV30 and TRBJ2-2; D is possibly TRBD2 (6 bases). CDR3 length: 16 residues. Deletions cut 0 bases from V and 0 bases from J, with 11 bases between. The germline V gene encodes CDR1 GTSNPN and CDR2 SVGIG (reference sequence). The DNA for the CDR3 is TGTGCCTGGAGTGTACTTGGCGGGGCGAACACCGGGGAGCTGTTTTTT. Protein: CAWSVLGGANTGELFF.

This clone was seen a handful of times. This rearrangement joins TRBV28 to TRBJ2-3, with 10 bases lining up with TRBD1. J lost 8 bases, V lost 6 bases, and 8 bases had no gene match. Germline CDR1 MDHEN, CDR2 SYDVKM. This CDR3 region has 14 residues. CDR3 loop: CASRVTGGWGTQYF. The CDR3 nucleotides are TGTGCCAGCAGAGTGACAGGGGGCTGGGGTACGCAGTATTTT. The full variable domain, its missing parts supplied by reference TRBV28 and TRBJ2-3, is DVKVTQSSRYLVKRTGEKVFLECVQDMDHENMFWYRQDPGLGLRLIYFSYDVKMKEKGDIPEGYSVSREKKERFSLILESASTNQTSMYLCASRVTGGWGTQYFGPGTRLTVL.

The chain couples TRBV19 to TRBJ2-1, with D possibly TRBD2 on 5 matching bases. V was pared by 8 bases and J by 8 bases, with 16 bases between. The length of the CDR3 is 13 residues. CDR1 is LNHDA, CDR2 SQIVND, per germline (reference sequence). The CDR3 is CASAPRGWDEQFF. DNA of the CDR3: TGTGCCAGTGCCCCTCGAGGGTGGGATGAGCAGTTCTTC.